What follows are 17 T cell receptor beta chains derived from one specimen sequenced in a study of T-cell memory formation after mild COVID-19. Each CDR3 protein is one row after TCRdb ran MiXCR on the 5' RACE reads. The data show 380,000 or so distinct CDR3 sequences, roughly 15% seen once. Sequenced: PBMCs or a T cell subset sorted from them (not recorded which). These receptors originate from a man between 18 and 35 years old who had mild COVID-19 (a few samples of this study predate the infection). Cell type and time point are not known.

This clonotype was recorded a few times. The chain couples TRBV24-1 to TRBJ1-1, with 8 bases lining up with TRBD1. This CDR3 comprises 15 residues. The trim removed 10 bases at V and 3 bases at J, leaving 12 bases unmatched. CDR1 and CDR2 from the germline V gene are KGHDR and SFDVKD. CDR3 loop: CATKDRVFLDTEAFF. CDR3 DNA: TGTGCCACGAAGGACAGGGTGTTCTTGGACACTGAAGCTTTCTTT.

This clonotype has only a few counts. CDR3 DNA sequence: TGCAGCGTTAGAGGGCACTCTGGGGCCAACGTCCTGACTTTC. Translating gives CSVRGHSGANVLTF. This sequence joins TRBV29-1 and TRBJ2-6; the D gene is possibly TRBD2 (5 bases). Germline CDR1 is SQVTM and CDR2 is ANQGSEA. This CDR3 is 14 amino acids long. The V end lost 5 bases, the J end lost 0 bases, and 8 bases lay between the germline ends.

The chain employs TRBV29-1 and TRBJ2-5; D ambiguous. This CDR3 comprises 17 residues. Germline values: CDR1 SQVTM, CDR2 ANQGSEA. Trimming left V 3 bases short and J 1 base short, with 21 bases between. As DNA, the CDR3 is TGCAGCGTTGATGTGGACCAGTTGCAAACACCCCAAGAGACCCAGTACTTC. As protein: CSVDVDQLQTPQETQYF.

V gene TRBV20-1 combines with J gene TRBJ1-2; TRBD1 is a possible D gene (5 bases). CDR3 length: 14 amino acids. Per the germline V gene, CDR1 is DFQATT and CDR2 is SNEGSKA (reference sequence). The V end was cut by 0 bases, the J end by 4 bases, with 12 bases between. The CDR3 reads CSARDWGRSYGYTF. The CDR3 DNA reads TGCAGTGCTAGAGATTGGGGCCGCAGCTATGGCTACACCTTC.

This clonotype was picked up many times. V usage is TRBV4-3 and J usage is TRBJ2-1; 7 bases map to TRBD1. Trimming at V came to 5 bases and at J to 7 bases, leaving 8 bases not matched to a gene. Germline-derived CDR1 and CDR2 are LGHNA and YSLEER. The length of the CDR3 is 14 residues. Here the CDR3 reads CASSVQGRGNEQFF. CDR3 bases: TGCGCCAGCAGCGTACAGGGGCGCGGGAATGAGCAGTTCTTC.

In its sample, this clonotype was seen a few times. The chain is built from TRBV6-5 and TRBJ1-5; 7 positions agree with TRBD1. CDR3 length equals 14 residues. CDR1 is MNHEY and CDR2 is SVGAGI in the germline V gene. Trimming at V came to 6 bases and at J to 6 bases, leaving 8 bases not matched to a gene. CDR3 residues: CASRADRDGQPQHF. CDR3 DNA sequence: TGTGCCAGCAGAGCCGACAGGGACGGTCAGCCCCAGCATTTT.

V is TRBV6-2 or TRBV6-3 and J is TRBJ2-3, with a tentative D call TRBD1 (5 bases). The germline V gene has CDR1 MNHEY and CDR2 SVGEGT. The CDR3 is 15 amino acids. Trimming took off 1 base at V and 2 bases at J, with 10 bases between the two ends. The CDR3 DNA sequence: TGTGCCAGCAGTTACTTGGGGCGACACACAGATACGCAGTATTTT. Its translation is CASSYLGRHTDTQYF.

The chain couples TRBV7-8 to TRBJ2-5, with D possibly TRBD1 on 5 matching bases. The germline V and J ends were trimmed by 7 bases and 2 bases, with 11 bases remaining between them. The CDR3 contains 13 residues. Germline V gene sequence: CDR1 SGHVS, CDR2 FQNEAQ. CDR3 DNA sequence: TGTGCCAGCACCAAGGGGCGGCAAGAGACCCAGTACTTC. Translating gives CASTKGRQETQYF. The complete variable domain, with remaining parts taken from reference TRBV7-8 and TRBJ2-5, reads GAGVSQSPRYKVAKRGQDVALRCDPISGHVSLFWYQQALGQGPEFLTYFQNEAQLDKSGLPSDRFFAERPEGSVSTLKIQRTQQEDSAVYLCASTKGRQETQYFGPGTRLLVL.

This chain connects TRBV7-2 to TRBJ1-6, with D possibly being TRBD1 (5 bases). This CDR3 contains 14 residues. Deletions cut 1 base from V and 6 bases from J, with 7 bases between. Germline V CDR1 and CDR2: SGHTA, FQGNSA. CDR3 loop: CASSLGQTNSPLHF. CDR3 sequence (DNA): TGTGCCAGCAGCTTAGGACAGACTAATTCACCCCTCCACTTT.

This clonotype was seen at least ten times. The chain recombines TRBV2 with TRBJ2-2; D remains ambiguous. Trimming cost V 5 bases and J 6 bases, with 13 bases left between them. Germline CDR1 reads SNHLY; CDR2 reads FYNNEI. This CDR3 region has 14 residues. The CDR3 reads CASSRDWDAGELFF. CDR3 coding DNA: TGTGCCAGCAGTCGAGACTGGGATGCCGGGGAGCTGTTTTTT.

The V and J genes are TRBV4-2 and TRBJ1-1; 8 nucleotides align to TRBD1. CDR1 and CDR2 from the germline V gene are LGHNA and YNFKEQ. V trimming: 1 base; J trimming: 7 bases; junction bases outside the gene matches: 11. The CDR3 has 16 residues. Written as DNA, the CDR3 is TGTGCCAGCAGCCAAGCTGCAGGGGGCCCCCCGGGTGAAGCTTTCTTT. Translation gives CASSQAAGGPPGEAFF.

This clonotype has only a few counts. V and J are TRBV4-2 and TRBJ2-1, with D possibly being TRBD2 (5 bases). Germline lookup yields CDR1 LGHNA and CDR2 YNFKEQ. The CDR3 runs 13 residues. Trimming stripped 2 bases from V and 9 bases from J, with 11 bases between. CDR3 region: CASSQPSSGEQFF. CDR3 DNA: TGTGCCAGCAGCCAACCTAGCTCGGGTGAGCAGTTCTTC.

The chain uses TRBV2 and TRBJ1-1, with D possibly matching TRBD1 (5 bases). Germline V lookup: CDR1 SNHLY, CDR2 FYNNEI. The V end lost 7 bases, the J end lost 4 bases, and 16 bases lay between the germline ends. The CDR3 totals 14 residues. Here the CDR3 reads CASTSRGESTEAFF. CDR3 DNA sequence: TGTGCCAGCACCAGTCGAGGGGAGAGCACTGAAGCTTTCTTT.

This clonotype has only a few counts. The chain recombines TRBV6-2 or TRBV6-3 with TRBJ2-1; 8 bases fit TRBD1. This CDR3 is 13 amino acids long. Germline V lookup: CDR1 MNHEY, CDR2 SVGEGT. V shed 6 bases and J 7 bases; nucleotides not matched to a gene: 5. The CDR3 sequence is CASSSRQGNEQFF. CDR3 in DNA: TGTGCCAGCAGCTCCCGACAGGGGAATGAGCAGTTCTTC.

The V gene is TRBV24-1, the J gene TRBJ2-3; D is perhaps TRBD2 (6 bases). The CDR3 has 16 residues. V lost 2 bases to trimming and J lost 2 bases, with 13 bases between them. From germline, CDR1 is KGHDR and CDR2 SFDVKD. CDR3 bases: TGTGCCACCAGTGATTCCGGGACTTACGACACAGATACGCAGTATTTT. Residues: CATSDSGTYDTDTQYF.

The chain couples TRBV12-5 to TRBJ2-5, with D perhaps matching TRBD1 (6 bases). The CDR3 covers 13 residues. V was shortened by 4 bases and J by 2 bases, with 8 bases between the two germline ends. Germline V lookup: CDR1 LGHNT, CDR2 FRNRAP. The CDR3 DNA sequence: TGTGCTAGTGGTTGGACAGTGCAAGAGACCCAGTACTTC. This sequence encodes CASGWTVQETQYF.

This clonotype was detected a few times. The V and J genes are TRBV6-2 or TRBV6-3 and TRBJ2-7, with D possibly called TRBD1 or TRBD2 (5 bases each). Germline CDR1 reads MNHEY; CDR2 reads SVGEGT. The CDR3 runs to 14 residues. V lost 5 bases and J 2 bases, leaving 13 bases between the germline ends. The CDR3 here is CASSRSGATYEQYF. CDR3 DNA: TGTGCCAGCAGTAGGTCCGGGGCCACCTACGAGCAGTACTTC.